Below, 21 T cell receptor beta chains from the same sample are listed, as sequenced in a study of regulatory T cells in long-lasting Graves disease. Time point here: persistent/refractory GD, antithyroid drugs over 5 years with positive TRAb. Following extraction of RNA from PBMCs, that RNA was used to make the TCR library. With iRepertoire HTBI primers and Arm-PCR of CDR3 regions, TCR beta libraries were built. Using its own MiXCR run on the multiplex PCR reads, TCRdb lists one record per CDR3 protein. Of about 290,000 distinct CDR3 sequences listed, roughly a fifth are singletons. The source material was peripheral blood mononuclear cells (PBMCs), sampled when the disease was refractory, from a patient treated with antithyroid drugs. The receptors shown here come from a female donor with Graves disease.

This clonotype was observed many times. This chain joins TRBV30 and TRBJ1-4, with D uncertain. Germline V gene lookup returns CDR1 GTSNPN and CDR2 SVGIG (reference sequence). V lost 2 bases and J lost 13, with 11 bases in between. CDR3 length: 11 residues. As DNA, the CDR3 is TGTGCCTGGAGTCTCGGTGGGTTACTGTTTTTT. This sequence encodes CAWSLGGLLFF.

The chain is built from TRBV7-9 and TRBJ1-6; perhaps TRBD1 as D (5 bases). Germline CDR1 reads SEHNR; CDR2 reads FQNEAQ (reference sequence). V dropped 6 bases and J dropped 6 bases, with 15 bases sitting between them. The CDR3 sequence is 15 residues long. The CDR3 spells CASSLGGMANSPLHF. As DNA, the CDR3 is TGTGCCAGCAGTCTCGGGGGTATGGCTAATTCACCCCTCCACTTT.

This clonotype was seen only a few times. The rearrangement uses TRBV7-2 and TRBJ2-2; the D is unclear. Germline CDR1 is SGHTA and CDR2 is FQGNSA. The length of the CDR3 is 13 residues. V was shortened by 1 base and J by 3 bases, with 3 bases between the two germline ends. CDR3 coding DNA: TGTGCCAGCAGCTTAGTTCACACCGGGGAGCTGTTTTTT. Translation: CASSLVHTGELFF.

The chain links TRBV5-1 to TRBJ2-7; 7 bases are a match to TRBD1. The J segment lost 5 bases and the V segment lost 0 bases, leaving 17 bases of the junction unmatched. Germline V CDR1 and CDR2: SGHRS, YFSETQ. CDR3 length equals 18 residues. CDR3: CASSLDGQDLRRVDEQYF. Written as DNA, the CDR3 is TGCGCCAGCAGCTTGGATGGACAGGACCTCCGCCGAGTCGACGAGCAGTACTTC.

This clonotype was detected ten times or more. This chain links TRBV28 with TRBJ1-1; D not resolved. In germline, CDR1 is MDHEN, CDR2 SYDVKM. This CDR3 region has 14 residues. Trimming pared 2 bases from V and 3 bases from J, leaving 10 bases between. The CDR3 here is CASSLKTFHTEAFF. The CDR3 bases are TGTGCCAGCAGTTTAAAGACATTCCACACTGAAGCTTTCTTT.

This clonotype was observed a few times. The CDR3: CATSRGGGNQPQHF. The CDR3 region has the DNA TGTGCCACCAGCAGAGGGGGGGGCAATCAGCCCCAGCATTTT. The gene calls are TRBV15 and TRBJ1-5; weak D call: TRBD1 (5 bases). The CDR3 is 14 residues long. V was shortened by 1 base and J by 2 bases, with 6 bases between the two germline ends. The germline V gene encodes CDR1 LNHNV and CDR2 YYDKDF (reference sequence).

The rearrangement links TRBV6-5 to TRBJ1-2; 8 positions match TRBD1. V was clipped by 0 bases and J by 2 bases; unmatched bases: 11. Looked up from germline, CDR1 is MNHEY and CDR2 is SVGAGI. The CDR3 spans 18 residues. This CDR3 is CASSYSTPGQAENYGYTF. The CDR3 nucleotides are TGTGCCAGCAGTTACTCGACTCCGGGACAGGCAGAAAACTATGGCTACACCTTC.

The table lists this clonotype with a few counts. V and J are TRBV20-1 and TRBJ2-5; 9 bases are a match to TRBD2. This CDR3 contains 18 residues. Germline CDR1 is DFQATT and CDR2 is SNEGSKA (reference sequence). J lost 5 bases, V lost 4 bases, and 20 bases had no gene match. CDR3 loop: CSATSSAWREGRKETQYF. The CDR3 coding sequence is TGCAGTGCTACCTCCTCAGCCTGGCGGGAGGGCCGTAAGGAGACCCAGTACTTC.

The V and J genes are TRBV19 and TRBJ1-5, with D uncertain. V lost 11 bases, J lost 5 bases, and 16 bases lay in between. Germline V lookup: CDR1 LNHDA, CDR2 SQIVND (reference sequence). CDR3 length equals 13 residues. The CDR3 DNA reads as TGTGCCTGCCGAGAGAGCGAGTATCAGCCCCAGCATTTT. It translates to CACRESEYQPQHF.

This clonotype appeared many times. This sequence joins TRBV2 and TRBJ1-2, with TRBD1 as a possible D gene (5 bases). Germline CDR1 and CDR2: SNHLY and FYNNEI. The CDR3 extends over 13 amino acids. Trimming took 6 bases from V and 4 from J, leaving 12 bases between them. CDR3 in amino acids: CASRPDSFYGYTF. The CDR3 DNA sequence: TGTGCCAGCAGGCCTGACAGCTTCTATGGCTACACCTTC. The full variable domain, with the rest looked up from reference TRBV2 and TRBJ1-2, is EPEVTQTPSHQVTQMGQEVILRCVPISNHLYFYWYRQILGQKVEFLVSFYNNEISEKSEIFDDQFSVERPDGSNFTLKIRSTKLEDSAMYFCASRPDSFYGYTFGSGTRLTVV.

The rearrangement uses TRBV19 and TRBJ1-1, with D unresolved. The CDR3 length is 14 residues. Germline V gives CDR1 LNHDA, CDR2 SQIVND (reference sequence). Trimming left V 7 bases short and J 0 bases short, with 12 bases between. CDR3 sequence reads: CASKSQSMNTEAFF. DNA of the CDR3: TGTGCCAGTAAGAGCCAGAGCATGAACACTGAAGCTTTCTTT. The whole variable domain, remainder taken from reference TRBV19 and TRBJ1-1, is DGGITQSPKYLFRKEGQNVTLSCEQNLNHDAMYWYRQDPGQGLRLIYYSQIVNDFQKGDIAEGYSVSREKKESFPLTVTSAQKNPTAFYLCASKSQSMNTEAFFGQGTRLTVV.

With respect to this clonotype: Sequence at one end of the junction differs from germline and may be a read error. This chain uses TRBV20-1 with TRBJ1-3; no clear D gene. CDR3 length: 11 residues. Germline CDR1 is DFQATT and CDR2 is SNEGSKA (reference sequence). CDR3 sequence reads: CSAPAGNAIYF. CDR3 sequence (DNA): TGCAGTGCTCCAGCTGGAAACGCCATATATTTT.

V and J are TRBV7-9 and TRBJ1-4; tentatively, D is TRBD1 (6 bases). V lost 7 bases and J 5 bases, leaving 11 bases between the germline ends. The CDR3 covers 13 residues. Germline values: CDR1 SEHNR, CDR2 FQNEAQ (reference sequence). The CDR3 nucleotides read TGTGCCAGCATGAGGACAGCCAATGAAAAACTGTTTTTT. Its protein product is CASMRTANEKLFF.

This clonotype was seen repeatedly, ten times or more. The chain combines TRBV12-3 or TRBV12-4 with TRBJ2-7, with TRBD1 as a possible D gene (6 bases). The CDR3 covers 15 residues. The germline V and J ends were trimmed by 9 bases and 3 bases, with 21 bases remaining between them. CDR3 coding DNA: TGTGCCAGTTCTAGTCCTGGCCAGGGGTACTACGAGCAGTACTTC. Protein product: CASSSPGQGYYEQYF.

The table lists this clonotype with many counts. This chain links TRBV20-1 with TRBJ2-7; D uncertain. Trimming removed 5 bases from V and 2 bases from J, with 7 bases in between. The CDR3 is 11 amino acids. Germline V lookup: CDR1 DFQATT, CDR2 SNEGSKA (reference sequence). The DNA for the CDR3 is TGCAGTGCTTATGGAACCTACGAGCAGTACTTC. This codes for CSAYGTYEQYF.

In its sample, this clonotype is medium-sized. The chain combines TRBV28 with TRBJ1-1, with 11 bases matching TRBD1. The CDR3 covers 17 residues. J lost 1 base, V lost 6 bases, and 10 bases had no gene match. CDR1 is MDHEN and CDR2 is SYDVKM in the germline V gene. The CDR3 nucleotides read TGTGCCAGCAGCCGTACCGGGACAGGGGGGAGGAACACTGAAGCTTTCTTT. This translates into CASSRTGTGGRNTEAFF.

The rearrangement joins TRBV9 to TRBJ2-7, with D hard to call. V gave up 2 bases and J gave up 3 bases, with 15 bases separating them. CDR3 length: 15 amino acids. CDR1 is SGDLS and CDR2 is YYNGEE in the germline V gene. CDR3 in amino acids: CASSVSPSPLYEQYF. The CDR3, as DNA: TGTGCCAGCAGCGTCTCACCTAGTCCCCTCTACGAGCAGTACTTC.

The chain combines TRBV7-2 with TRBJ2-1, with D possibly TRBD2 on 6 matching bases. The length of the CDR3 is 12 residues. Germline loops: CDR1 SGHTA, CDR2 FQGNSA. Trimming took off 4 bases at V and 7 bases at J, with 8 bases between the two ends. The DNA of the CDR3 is TGTGCCAGCAGCTGGACTATTAATGAGCAGTTCTTC. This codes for CASSWTINEQFF.

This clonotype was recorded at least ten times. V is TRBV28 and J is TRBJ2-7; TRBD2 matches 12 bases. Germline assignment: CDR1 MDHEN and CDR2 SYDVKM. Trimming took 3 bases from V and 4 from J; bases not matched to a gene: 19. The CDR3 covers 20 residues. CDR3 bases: TGTGCCAGCAGTTTGGTTTTGGCTAGCGGGAGGGCCGTCGCCCGTTACGAGCAGTACTTC. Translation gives CASSLVLASGRAVARYEQYF.

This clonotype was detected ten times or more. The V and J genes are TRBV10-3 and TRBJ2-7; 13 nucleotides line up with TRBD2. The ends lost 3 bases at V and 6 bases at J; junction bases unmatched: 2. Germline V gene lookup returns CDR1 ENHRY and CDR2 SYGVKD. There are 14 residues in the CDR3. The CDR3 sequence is CAISDTSGRGEQYF. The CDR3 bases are TGTGCCATCAGTGACACTAGCGGGAGGGGCGAGCAGTACTTC.

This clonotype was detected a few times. In DNA form, the CDR3 reads TGTGCCAGCGACGGGACATCGAACACCGGGGAGCTGTTTTTT. This encodes CASDGTSNTGELFF. V gene TRBV2 combines with J gene TRBJ2-2; TRBD1 might be the D (6 bases). This CDR3 spans 14 amino acids. Germline CDR1 is SNHLY and CDR2 is FYNNEI. Trimming removed 8 bases at V and 0 bases at J, with 10 bases between. Variable domain in full (rest from reference TRBV2 and TRBJ2-2): EPEVTQTPSHQVTQMGQEVILRCVPISNHLYFYWYRQILGQKVEFLVSFYNNEISEKSEIFDDQFSVERPDGSNFTLKIRSTKLEDSAMYFCASDGTSNTGELFFGEGSRLTVL.